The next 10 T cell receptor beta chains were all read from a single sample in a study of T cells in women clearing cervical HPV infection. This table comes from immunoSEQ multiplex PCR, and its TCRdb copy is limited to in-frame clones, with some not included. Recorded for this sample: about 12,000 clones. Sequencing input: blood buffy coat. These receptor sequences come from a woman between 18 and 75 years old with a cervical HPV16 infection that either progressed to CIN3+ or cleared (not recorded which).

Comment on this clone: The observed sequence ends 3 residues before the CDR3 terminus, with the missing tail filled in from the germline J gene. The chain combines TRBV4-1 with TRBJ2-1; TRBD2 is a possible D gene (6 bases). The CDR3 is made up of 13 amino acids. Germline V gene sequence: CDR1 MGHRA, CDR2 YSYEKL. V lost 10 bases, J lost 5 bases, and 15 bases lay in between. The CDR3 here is CATSPAGHNEQFF. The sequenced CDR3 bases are TGCGCCACCTCGCCAGCGGGCCACAATGAG.

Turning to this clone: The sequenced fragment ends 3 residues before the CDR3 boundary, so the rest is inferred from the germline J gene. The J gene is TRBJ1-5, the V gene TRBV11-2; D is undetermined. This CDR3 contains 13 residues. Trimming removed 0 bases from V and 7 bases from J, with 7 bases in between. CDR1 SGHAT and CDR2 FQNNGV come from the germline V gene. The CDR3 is CASSLDQGQPQHF. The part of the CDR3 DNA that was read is TGTGCCAGCAGCTTAGATCAAGGGCAGCCC.

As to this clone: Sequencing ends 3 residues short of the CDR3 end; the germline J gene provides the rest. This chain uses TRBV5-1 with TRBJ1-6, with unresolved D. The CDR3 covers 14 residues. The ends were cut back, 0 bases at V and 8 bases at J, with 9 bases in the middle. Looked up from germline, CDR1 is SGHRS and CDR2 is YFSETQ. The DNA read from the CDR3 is TGCGCCAGCAGCTTGGGCCCTCCGGATTCACCC. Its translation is CASSLGPPDSP. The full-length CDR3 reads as CASSLGPPDSPLHF.

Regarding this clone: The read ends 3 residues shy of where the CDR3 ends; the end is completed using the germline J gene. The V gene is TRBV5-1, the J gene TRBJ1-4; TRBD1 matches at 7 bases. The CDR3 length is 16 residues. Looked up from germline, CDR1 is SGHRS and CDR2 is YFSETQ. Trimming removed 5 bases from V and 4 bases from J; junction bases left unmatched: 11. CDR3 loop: CASSSVTGTDNEKLFF. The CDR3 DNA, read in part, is TGCGCCAGCAGTTCTGTCACCGGGACAGATAATGAAAAA.

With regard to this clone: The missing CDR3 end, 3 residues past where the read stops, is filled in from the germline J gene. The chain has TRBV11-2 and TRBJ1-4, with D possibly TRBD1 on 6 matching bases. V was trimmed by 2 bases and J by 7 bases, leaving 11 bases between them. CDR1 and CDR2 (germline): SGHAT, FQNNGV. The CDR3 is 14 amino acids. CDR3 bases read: TGTGCCAGCAGCTTAAGGGGGATCGGTGAAAAA. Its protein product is CASSLRGIGEK. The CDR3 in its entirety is CASSLRGIGEKLFF.

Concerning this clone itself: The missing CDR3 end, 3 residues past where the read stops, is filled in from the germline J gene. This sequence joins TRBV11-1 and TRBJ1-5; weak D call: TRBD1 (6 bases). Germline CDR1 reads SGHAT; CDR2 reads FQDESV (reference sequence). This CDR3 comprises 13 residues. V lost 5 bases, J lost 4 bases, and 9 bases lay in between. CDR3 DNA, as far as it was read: TGTGCCAGCAGCACAGGGAAAAATCAGCCC. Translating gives CASSTGKNQP. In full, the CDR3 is CASSTGKNQPQHF.

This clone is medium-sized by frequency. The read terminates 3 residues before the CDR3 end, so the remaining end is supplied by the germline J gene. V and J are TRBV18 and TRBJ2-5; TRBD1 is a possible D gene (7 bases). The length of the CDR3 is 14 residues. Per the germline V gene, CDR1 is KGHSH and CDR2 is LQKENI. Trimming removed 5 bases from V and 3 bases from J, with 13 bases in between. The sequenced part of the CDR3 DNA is TGTGCCAGCTCAGGGCAGGGGGGCGAAGAGACC. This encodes CASSGQGGEET. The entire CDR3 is CASSGQGGEETQYF.

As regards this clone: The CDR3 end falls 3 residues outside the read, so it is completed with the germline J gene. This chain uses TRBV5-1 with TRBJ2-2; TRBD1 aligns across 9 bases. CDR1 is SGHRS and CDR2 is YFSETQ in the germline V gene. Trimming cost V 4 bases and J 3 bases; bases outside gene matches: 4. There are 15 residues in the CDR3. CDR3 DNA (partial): TGCGCCAGCAGCACAACAGGGGGCGACACCGGGGAG. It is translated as CASSTTGGDTGE. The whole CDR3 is CASSTTGGDTGELFF.

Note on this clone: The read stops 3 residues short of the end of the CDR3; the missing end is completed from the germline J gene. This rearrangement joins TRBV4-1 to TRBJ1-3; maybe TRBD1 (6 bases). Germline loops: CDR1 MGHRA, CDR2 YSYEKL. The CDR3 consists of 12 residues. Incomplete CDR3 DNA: TGCGCCAGCAGCCAAGTAACAGGGACC. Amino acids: CASSQVTGT. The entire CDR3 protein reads CASSQVTGTIYF.

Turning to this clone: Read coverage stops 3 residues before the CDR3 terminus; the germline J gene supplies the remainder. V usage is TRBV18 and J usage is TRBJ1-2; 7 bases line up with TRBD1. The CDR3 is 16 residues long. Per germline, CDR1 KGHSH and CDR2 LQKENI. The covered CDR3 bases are TGTGCCAGCTCACCACCCCAGGGGAAGGGGACAGATACC. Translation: CASSPPQGKGTDT. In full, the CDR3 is CASSPPQGKGTDTYTF.